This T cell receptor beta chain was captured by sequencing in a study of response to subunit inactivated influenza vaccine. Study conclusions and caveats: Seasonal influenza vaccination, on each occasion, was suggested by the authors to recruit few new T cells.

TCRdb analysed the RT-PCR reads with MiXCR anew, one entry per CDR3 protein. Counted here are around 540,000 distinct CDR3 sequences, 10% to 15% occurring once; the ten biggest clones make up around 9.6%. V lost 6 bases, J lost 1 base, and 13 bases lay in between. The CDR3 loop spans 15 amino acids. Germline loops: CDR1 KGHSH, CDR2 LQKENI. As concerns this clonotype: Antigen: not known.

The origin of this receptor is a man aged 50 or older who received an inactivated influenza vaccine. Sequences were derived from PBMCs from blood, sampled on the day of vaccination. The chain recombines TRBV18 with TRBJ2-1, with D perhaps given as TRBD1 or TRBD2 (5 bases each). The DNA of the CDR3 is TGTGCCAGCTCCCCGGGACGGACATCCTACAATGAGCAGTTCTTC. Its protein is CASSPGRTSYNEQFF.